These T cell receptor beta chains were read from a single sample in a study of T cell repertoires in cytomegalovirus infection. These receptors are not linked to any known antigen. Using its own MiXCR run on the reads, TCRdb lists one record per CDR3 protein. This sample has fewer than 1,000,000 distinct CDR3 sequences; approximately 31% occur once, and the top ten carry around an eighth. Material: cultured CD8+ T cells from PBMCs, obtained from culture after CMV antigen stimulation. All receptors come from a human donor in good health (CMV status not recorded). Some clones in this sample may be carry-over from other donors' samples. The CDR3 runs from the conserved cysteine through the conserved F or W. D genes are given only for firm matches. The size of a clone is reported for some rows only, either as once, few or many, or as a class for expanded clones.

D gene	J gene	clone size	V gene	CDR3 DNA	CDR3 protein
-	TRBJ1-4	-	TRBV19	TGTGCCAGTACCTCAGGGCCCGAAAAACTGTTTTTT	CASTSGPEKLFF
-	TRBJ2-7	-	TRBV19	TGTGCCACGTCCAACCGACCCACCTACGAGCAGTACTTC	CATSNRPTYEQYF
-	TRBJ1-2	-	TRBV7-9	TGTGCCAGCAGCCCAGAGGGGACGGCCCTGTCTATCTTCTTTTCGGGTGGCTACACCTTC	CASSPEGTALSIFFSGGYTF
-	TRBJ1-2	-	TRBV7-6	TGTGCCAGCAGCTTAGGACCAGGGAGTAACTATGGCTACAACTTC	CASSLGPGSNYGYNF
-	TRBJ2-1	-	TRBV7-6	TGTGCCAGCAGCTTCGGGGCTCTAAATGAGCAGTTCTTC	CASSFGALNEQFF
TRBD1	TRBJ2-3	many	TRBV7-9	TGTGCCAGCCATGCACAGGGGCGCCCAGATACGCAGTATTTT	CASHAQGRPDTQYF
-	TRBJ2-1	-	TRBV11-2	TGTGCCAGCACCACGGGCCCGAAAGCCTCCTACAATGAGCAGTTCTTC	CASTTGPKASYNEQFF
TRBD1	TRBJ1-1	many	TRBV27	TGTGCCAGCAGTGTAGGACAGGGATTCCGAACCCCAGCTTTCTTT	CASSVGQGFRTPAFF
-	TRBJ1-3	-	TRBV12-3/TRBV12-4	TGTGCCAGCAGTTTCTTCCCGATTTCCCGAGGGCCTGGAAACACCATATATTTT	CASSFFPISRGPGNTIYF
-	TRBJ2-1	few	TRBV7-6	TGTGCCAGCAGCGGACAGTTTTACAATGAGCAGTTCTTC	CASSGQFYNEQFF
-	TRBJ2-3	-	TRBV15	TGTGCCACCAGCAGGACGAGGGGGGGTGGAGATACGCAGTATTTT	CATSRTRGGGDTQYF
-	TRBJ1-5	-	TRBV6-1	TGTGCCAGCAGTGATTCACGATGGGACATCTTTAGCAATCAGCCCCAGCATTTT	CASSDSRWDIFSNQPQHF
TRBD2	TRBJ2-1	many	TRBV7-3	TGTGCCAGCAGCCCCTCAGCAGCGGGGGTCAATGAGCAGTTCTTC	CASSPSAAGVNEQFF
-	TRBJ1-1	-	TRBV2	TGTGCCAGCCTAACGGGGGGGGCCCGAGGCACTGAAGCTTTCTTT	CASLTGGARGTEAFF
TRBD1	TRBJ2-5	-	TRBV7-3	TGTGCCAGCAGCTTTGCAGGGGGCGTAGATGAGACCCAGTACTTC	CASSFAGGVDETQYF
TRBD1	TRBJ1-2	many	TRBV6-1	TGTGCCAGCAGGATCAGACAGGGGGCGGACTATGGCTACACCTTC	CASRIRQGADYGYTF
-	TRBJ1-5	-	TRBV12-3/TRBV12-4	TGTGCCAGCAGTATTACCGGGCAGCCCCAGCATTTT	CASSITGQPQHF
TRBD2	TRBJ2-5	many	TRBV7-6	TGTGCCAGCAGCACACTAGCGGGGGCCCGCGAAGAGACCCAGTACTTC	CASSTLAGAREETQYF
TRBD2	TRBJ2-2	-	TRBV6-5	TGTGCCAGCATACCGGGCGGGGGGGCCGTCGGGGAGCTGTTTTTT	CASIPGGGAVGELFF
TRBD2	TRBJ2-3	-	TRBV28	TGTGCCAGCAGTCCCATAGCGGGGGTGAGTCCAGATACGCAGTATTTT	CASSPIAGVSPDTQYF
-	TRBJ2-2	-	TRBV5-4	TGTGCCAGCAGACTCAGGGACTGGAACACCGGGGAGCTGTTTTTT	CASRLRDWNTGELFF
TRBD1	TRBJ1-6	few	TRBV27	TGTGCCAGCAGTGAGCGGACAGGGCCAAATTCACCCCTCCACTTT	CASSERTGPNSPLHF
-	TRBJ1-1	many	TRBV7-9	TGTGCCAGCAGCCCCCGGGATCCCGGGGACACTGAAGCTTTCTTT	CASSPRDPGDTEAFF
-	TRBJ1-3	-	TRBV27	TGTGCCAGCAGCCAGGCGAACTCTGGAAACACCATATATTTT	CASSQANSGNTIYF
-	TRBJ2-7	few	TRBV7-9	TGTGCCAGCAGCGGCAGATCCCACCCCTACGAGCAGTACTTC	CASSGRSHPYEQYF
TRBD1	TRBJ1-5	few	TRBV6-2/TRBV6-3	TGTGCCAGCAGTTACCTCGGGACAGTCATCAATCAGCCCCAGCATTTT	CASSYLGTVINQPQHF
TRBD2	TRBJ2-1	-	TRBV4-3	TGCGCCAGCAGCCAAGAACCGGGACTAAGCTACAATGAGCAGTTCTTC	CASSQEPGLSYNEQFF
-	TRBJ2-5	-	TRBV12-3/TRBV12-4	TGTGCCAGCACCAACCGGGAGGAGACCCAGTACTTC	CASTNREETQYF
TRBD1	TRBJ1-2	few	TRBV28	TGTGCCAGCAGTTTATCTGGGGACAGGATTAACGGCTACACCTTC	CASSLSGDRINGYTF
-	TRBJ2-7	-	TRBV13	TGTGCCAGCAGCCCCCTCGGCAAGAGGAACGAGCAGTACTTC	CASSPLGKRNEQYF
-	TRBJ2-5	few	TRBV25-1	TGTGCCAGCGGGTGGAGTGAGGGGGAAGAGACCCAGTACTTC	CASGWSEGEETQYF
-	TRBJ1-2	-	TRBV20-1	TGCAGTGCTAGAATTCGGGGGAACTATGGCTACACATTC	CSARIRGNYGYTF
-	TRBJ2-3	-	TRBV18	TGTGCCAGCTCGCCGATGACTAGACGCACAGATACGCAGTATTTT	CASSPMTRRTDTQYF
-	TRBJ2-3	-	TRBV7-7	TGTGCTAGCAGCTCAACTAGCCCTCCCTTCACAGATACGCAGTATTTT	CASSSTSPPFTDTQYF
-	TRBJ2-1	many	TRBV7-9	TGTGCCAGCAGCTTCATGGCCGGGACTGGGCCCTACAATGAGCAGTTCTTC	CASSFMAGTGPYNEQFF
TRBD1	TRBJ2-1	-	TRBV2	TGTGCCAGCAGTGAGTGGACAGGGCTCTACAATGAGCAGTTCTTC	CASSEWTGLYNEQFF
-	TRBJ2-1	few	TRBV6-1	TGTGCCAGCAATACTGAGCAGTTCTTC	CASNTEQFF
TRBD1	TRBJ2-7	few	TRBV27	TGTGCCAGCAACCGACAGGGGGCTTCCTACGAGCAGTACTTC	CASNRQGASYEQYF